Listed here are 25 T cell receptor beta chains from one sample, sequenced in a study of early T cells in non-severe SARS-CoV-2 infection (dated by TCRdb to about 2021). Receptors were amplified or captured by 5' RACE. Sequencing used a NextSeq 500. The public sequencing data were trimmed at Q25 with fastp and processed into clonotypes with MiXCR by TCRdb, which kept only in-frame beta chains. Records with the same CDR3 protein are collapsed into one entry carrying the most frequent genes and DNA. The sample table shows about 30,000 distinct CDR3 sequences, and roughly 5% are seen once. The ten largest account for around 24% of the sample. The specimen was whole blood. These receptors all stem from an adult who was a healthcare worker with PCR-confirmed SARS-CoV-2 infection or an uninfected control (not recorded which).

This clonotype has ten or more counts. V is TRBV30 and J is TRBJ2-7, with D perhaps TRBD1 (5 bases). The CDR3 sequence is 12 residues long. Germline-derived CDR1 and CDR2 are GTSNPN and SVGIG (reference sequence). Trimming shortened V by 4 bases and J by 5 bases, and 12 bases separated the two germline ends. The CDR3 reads CAWKGYRNEQYF. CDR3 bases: TGTGCCTGGAAGGGGTATCGGAACGAGCAGTACTTC.

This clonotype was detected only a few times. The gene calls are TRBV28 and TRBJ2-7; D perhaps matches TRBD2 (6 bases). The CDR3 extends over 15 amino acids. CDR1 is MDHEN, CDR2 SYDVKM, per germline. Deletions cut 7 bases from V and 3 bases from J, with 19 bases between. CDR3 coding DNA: TGTGCCAGCACCAAAACAGGTGGGGGGAACTACGAGCAGTACTTC. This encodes CASTKTGGGNYEQYF.

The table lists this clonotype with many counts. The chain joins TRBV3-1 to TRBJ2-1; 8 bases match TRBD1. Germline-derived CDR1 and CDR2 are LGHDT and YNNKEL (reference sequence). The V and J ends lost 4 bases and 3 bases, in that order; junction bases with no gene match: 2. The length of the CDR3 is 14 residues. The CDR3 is CASSRDRSYNEQFF. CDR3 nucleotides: TGTGCCAGCAGCCGGGACAGGAGCTACAATGAGCAGTTCTTC.

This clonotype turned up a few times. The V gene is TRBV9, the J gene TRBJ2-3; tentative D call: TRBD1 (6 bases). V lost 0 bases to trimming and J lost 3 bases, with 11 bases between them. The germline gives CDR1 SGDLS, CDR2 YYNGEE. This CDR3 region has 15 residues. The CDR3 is CASSVGAGATDTQYF. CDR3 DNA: TGTGCCAGCAGCGTAGGGGCAGGGGCGACAGATACGCAGTATTTT.

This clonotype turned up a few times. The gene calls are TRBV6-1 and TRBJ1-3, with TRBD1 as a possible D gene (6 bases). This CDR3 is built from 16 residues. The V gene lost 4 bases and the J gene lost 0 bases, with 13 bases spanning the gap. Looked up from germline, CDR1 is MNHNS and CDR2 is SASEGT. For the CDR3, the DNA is TGTGCCAGCAGTGTCAGGGGATCCAACTCTGGAAACACCATATATTTT. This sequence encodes CASSVRGSNSGNTIYF.

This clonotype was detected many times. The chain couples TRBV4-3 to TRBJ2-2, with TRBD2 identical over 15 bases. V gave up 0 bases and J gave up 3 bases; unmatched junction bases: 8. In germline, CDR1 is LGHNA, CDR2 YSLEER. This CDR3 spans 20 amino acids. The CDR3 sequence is CASSQDGGLAGGRDTGELFF. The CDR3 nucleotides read TGCGCCAGCAGCCAAGATGGGGGACTAGCGGGGGGCCGGGACACCGGGGAGCTGTTTTTT.

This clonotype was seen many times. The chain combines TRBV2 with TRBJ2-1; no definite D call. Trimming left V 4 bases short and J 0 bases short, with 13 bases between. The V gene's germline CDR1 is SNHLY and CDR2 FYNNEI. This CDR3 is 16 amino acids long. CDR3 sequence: CASSASAGYSYNEQFF. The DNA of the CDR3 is TGTGCCAGCAGTGCCTCGGCAGGCTACTCCTACAATGAGCAGTTCTTC.

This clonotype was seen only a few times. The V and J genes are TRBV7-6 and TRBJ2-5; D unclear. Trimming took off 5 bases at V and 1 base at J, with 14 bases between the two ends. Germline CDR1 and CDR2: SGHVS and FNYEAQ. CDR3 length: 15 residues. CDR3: CASSRGSMVQETQYF. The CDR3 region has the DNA TGTGCCAGCAGCCGAGGTTCTATGGTCCAAGAGACCCAGTACTTC.

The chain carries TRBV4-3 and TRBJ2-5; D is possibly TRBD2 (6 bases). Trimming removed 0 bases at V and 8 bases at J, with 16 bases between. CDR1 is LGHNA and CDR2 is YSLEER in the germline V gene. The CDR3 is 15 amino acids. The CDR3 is CASSQDGRGVVTQYF. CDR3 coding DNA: TGCGCCAGCAGCCAAGATGGGCGCGGGGTAGTAACCCAGTACTTC.

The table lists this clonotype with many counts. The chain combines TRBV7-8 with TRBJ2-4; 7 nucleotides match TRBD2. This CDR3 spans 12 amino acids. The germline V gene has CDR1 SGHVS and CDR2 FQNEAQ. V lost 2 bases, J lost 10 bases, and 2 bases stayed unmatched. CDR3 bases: TGTGCCAGCAGCTTACCGCGGGGGATTCAGTACTTC. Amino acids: CASSLPRGIQYF.

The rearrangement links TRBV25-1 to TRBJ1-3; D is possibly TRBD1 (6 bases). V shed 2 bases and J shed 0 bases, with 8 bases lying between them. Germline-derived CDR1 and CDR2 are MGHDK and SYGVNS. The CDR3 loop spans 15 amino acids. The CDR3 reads CASSERGISGNTIYF. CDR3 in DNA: TGTGCCAGCAGTGAAAGGGGGATCTCTGGAAACACCATATATTTT. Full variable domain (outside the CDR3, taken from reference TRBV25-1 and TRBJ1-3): EADIYQTPRYLVIGTGKKITLECSQTMGHDKMYWYQQDPGMELHLIHYSYGVNSTEKGDLSSESTVSRIRTEHFPLTLESARPSHTSQYLCASSERGISGNTIYFGEGSWLTVV.

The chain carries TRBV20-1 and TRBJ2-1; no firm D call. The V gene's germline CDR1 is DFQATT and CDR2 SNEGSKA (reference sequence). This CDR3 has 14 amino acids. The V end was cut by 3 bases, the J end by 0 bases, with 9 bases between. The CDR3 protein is CSASLESSYNEQFF. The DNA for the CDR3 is TGCAGTGCTAGTTTAGAGAGCTCCTACAATGAGCAGTTCTTC.

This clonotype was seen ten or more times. CDR3 sequence reads: CASSRGVATNEKLFF. As DNA, the CDR3 is TGTGCCAGCAGCCGTGGGGTTGCAACTAATGAAAAACTGTTTTTT. The chain joins TRBV7-8 to TRBJ1-4; D is unclear. Germline CDR1 and CDR2: SGHVS and FQNEAQ. The CDR3 contains 15 residues. With 5 bases removed from V and 0 bases from J, the gap between germline ends came to 10 bases.

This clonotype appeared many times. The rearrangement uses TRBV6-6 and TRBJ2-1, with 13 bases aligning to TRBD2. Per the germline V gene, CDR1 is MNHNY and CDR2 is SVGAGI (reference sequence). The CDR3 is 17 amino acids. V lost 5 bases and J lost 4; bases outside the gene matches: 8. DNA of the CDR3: TGTGCCAGCAGTCAACTAGCGGGAGGGCCGAGGTACAATGAGCAGTTCTTC. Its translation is CASSQLAGGPRYNEQFF.

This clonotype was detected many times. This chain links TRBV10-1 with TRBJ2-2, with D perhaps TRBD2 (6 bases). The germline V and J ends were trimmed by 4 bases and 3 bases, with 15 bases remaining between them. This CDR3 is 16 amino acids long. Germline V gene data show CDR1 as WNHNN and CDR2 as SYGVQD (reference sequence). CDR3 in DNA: TGCGCCAGCAGTGGGGGACGGGGGATGGACACCGGGGAGCTGTTTTTT. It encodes CASSGGRGMDTGELFF.

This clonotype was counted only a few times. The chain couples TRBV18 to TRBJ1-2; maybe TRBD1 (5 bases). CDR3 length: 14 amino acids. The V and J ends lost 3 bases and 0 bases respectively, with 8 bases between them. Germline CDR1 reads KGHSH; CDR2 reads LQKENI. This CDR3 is CASSPGTSNYGYTF. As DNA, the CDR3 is TGTGCCAGCTCACCTGGGACGTCTAACTATGGCTACACCTTC. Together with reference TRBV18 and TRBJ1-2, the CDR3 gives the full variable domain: NAGVMQNPRHLVRRRGQEARLRCSPMKGHSHVYWYRQLPEEGLKFMVYLQKENIIDESGMPKERFSAEFPKEGPSILRIQQVVRGDSAAYFCASSPGTSNYGYTFGSGTRLTVV.

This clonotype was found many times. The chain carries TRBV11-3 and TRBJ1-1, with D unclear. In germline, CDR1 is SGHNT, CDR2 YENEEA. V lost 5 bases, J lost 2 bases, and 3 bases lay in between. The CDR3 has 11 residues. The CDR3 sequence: CASSINTEAFF. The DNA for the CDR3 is TGTGCCAGCAGCATAAACACTGAAGCTTTCTTT. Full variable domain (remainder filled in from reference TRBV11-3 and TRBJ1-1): EAGVVQSPRYKIIEKKQPVAFWCNPISGHNTLYWYLQNLGQGPELLIRYENEEAVDDSQLPKDRFSAERLKGVDSTLKIQPAELGDSAVYLCASSINTEAFFGQGTRLTVV.

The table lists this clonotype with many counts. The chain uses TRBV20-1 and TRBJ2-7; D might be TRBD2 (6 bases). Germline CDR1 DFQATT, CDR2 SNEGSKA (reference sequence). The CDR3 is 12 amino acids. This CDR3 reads CSLRRDSYEQYF. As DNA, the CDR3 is TGCAGCCTAAGGAGGGACTCCTACGAGCAGTACTTC.

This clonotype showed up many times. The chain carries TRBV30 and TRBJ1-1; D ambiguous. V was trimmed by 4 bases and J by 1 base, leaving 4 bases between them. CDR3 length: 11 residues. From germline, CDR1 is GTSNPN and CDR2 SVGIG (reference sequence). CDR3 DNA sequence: TGTGCCTGGAAAGGGAACACTGAAGCTTTCTTT. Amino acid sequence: CAWKGNTEAFF.

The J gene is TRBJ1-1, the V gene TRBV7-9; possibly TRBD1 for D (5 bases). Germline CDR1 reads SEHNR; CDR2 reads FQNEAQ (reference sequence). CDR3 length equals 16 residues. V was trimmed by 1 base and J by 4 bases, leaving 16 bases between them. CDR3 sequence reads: CASSLEAGKGSTEAFF. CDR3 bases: TGTGCCAGCAGCTTAGAGGCAGGGAAGGGGAGCACTGAAGCTTTCTTT.

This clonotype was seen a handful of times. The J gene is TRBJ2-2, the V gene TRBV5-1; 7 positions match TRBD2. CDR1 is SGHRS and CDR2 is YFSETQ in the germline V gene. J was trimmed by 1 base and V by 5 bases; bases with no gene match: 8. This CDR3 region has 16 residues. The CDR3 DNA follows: TGCGCCAGCAGGTTCGCTAGCGGAGGGAACACCGGGGAGCTGTTTTTT. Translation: CASRFASGGNTGELFF.

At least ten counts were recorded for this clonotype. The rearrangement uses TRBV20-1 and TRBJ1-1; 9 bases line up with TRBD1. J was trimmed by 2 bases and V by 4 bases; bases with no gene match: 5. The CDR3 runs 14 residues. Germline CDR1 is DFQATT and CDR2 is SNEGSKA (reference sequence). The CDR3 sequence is CSAKPGQGNTEAFF. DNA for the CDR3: TGCAGTGCTAAACCGGGACAGGGAAACACTGAAGCTTTCTTT.

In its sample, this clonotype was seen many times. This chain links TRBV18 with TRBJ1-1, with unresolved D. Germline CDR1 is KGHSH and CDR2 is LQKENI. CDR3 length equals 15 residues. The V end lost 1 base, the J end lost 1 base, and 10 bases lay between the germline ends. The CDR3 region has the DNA TGTGCCAGCTCACCACGAATTGTGGGGAACACTGAAGCTTTCTTT. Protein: CASSPRIVGNTEAFF.

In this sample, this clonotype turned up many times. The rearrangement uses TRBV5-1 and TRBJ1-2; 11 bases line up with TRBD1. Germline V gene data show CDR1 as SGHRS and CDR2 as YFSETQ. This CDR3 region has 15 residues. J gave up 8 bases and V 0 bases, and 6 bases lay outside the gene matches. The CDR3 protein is CASSLDGQGALGYTF. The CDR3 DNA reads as TGCGCCAGCAGCTTGGATGGACAGGGGGCGTTGGGCTACACCTTC.

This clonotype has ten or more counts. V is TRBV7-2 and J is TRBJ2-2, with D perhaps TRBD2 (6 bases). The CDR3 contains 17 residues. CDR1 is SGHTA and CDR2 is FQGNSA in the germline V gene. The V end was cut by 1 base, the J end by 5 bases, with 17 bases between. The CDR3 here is CASSLVLEYGGTGELFF. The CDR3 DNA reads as TGTGCCAGCAGCTTAGTTCTTGAGTACGGGGGTACCGGGGAGCTGTTTTTT.